This TCR beta chain was documented in a study of blood T cell repertoires in COVID-19. On the study more broadly: Acute and convalescent COVID-19 samples came from the United States, Italy and Spain. Sources were T cells, B-cell-depleted T cells, or PBMCs; the material itself was cDNA or gDNA.

This clone occurred once. In the original workflow: Reference gene primer amplification gave nucleated cell count estimates. Libraries were prepared by immunoSEQ multiplex PCR; TCRdb keeps only in-frame clonotypes and omits some of them. That table furnishes V, J and clone size, whereas the DNA furnished D and trimming. Altogether tens of thousands of clones are present, roughly 79% being singletons, with the ten largest covering 14% to 15%. The sequence was obtained from a human donor with active or convalescent COVID-19. The donor label of this sample is uncertain. The sequencing sample was made of peripheral blood.

CDR3 residues: CASSQARGVTEAFF. Here the CDR3 DNA reads TGCGCCAGCAGCCAAGCCCGGGGAGTCACTGAAGCTTTCTTT. The chain recombines TRBV4-1 with TRBJ1-1; no reliable D call. The germline V gene has CDR1 MGHRA and CDR2 YSYEKL. Trimming stripped 1 base from V and 4 bases from J, with 10 bases between. The CDR3 contains 14 residues.